These T cell receptor beta chains were read from a single sample in a study of blood T cell repertoires in COVID-19. Produced via immunoSEQ multiplex PCR; TCRdb's table is partial and in-frame only. The profile covers around 160,000 clones, with roughly 90% appearing a single time and around 17% taken by the ten largest. Sequenced material: peripheral blood. The receptors come from a man aged 55 to 70 with active or convalescent COVID-19. CDR3s include the opening cysteine and the closing phenylalanine or tryptophan. D genes are given only for firm matches. Size is stated for part of the rows, as once, few or many counts, or as a class when the clone is expanded.

CDR3 DNA: TGTGCCAGCAGGCCGGGACTAGCTTGGGAGACCCAGTACTTC
CDR3 protein: CASRPGLAWETQYF
clone size: NA
CDR3 length: 14
D gene: TRBD2
J gene: TRBJ2-5
V gene: TRBV27

CDR3 DNA: TGTGCCATCAGTGAGCGTTCAGGGGACACTGAAGCTTTCTTT
CDR3 protein: CAISERSGDTEAFF
clone size: NA
CDR3 length: 14
D gene: NA
J gene: TRBJ1-1
V gene: TRBV10-3

CDR3 DNA: TGTGCCAGCAGCTCGGACAGGGGCTACGAGCAGTACTTC
CDR3 protein: CASSSDRGYEQYF
clone size: NA
CDR3 length: 13
D gene: TRBD1
J gene: TRBJ2-7
V gene: TRBV5-6

CDR3 DNA: TGTGCCACTGACAGAGACACAGATACGCAGTATTTT
CDR3 protein: CATDRDTDTQYF
clone size: NA
CDR3 length: 12
D gene: NA
J gene: TRBJ2-3
V gene: TRBV12-3/TRBV12-4

CDR3 DNA: TGTGCCAGCAGCTTGGGACAGTTTTCCCACACAGATACGCAGTATTTT
CDR3 protein: CASSLGQFSHTDTQYF
clone size: NA
CDR3 length: 16
D gene: NA
J gene: TRBJ2-3
V gene: TRBV5-6

CDR3 DNA: TGTGCCAGCAGCTTAGGTCTGGAGACTGAAGCTTTCTTT
CDR3 protein: CASSLGLETEAFF
clone size: NA
CDR3 length: 13
D gene: NA
J gene: TRBJ1-1
V gene: TRBV11-2

CDR3 DNA: TGTGCCTGGAGTAAGACAGGGTTTAATCAGCCCCAGCATTTT
CDR3 protein: CAWSKTGFNQPQHF
clone size: NA
CDR3 length: 14
D gene: TRBD1
J gene: TRBJ1-5
V gene: TRBV30

CDR3 DNA: TGTGCCAGTGTCCGGGACAGCGCCCTCTATGGCTACACCTTC
CDR3 protein: CASVRDSALYGYTF
clone size: NA
CDR3 length: 14
D gene: TRBD1
J gene: TRBJ1-2
V gene: TRBV19

CDR3 DNA: TGTGCCAGCAGTGAAGTTACAGGGGGTGCCTACGAGCAGTACTTC
CDR3 protein: CASSEVTGGAYEQYF
clone size: NA
CDR3 length: 15
D gene: TRBD1
J gene: TRBJ2-7
V gene: TRBV6-1

CDR3 DNA: TGTGCTAGTGGTCAGGGACTAGCGGGAGGATCCACCGGGGAGCTGTTTTTT
CDR3 protein: CASGQGLAGGSTGELFF
clone size: NA
CDR3 length: 17
D gene: TRBD2
J gene: TRBJ2-2
V gene: TRBV12-5

CDR3 DNA: TGTGCCAGCAGCTTGGGCCTAAAAGAGCTCTATGGCTACACCTTC
CDR3 protein: CASSLGLKELYGYTF
clone size: NA
CDR3 length: 15
D gene: NA
J gene: TRBJ1-2
V gene: TRBV5-4

CDR3 DNA: TGTGCCAGCAGCTTAGCCCTCACCCGGGAGCAGTTCTTC
CDR3 protein: CASSLALTREQFF
clone size: NA
CDR3 length: 13
D gene: NA
J gene: TRBJ2-1
V gene: TRBV7-2

CDR3 DNA: TGTGCCAGCAGCCTACCGGGACAGGGGAAGCTTTCCTCCTACAATGAGCAGTTCTTC
CDR3 protein: CASSLPGQGKLSSYNEQFF
clone size: NA
CDR3 length: 19
D gene: TRBD1
J gene: TRBJ2-1
V gene: TRBV7-2

CDR3 DNA: TGTGCCAGCAGCCAAGCACTAGGAAGTGAGCAGTTCTTC
CDR3 protein: CASSQALGSEQFF
clone size: NA
CDR3 length: 13
D gene: NA
J gene: TRBJ2-1
V gene: TRBV4-2

CDR3 DNA: TGTGCCAGCAGCACGGGACAGGGGAACATTCAGTACTTC
CDR3 protein: CASSTGQGNIQYF
clone size: NA
CDR3 length: 13
D gene: TRBD1
J gene: TRBJ2-4
V gene: TRBV9

CDR3 DNA: TGTGCCAGCTCACCAGAAAGGACAGCAAATCAGCCCCAGCATTTT
CDR3 protein: CASSPERTANQPQHF
clone size: NA
CDR3 length: 15
D gene: NA
J gene: TRBJ1-5
V gene: TRBV18

CDR3 DNA: TGTGCCAGCTCCCCCCTTCCCTCTGGGGCCAACGTCCTGACTTTC
CDR3 protein: CASSPLPSGANVLTF
clone size: NA
CDR3 length: 15
D gene: NA
J gene: TRBJ2-6
V gene: TRBV19

CDR3 DNA: TGTGCCACCAGTGCTGGACATTCCACCGGGGAGCTGTTTTTT
CDR3 protein: CATSAGHSTGELFF
clone size: NA
CDR3 length: 14
D gene: NA
J gene: TRBJ2-2
V gene: TRBV24-1

CDR3 DNA: TGTGCCAGCTGGGGCCGTATGGGCGAGCGGGGCTACAATGAGCAGTTCTTC
CDR3 protein: CASWGRMGERGYNEQFF
clone size: NA
CDR3 length: 17
D gene: TRBD2
J gene: TRBJ2-1
V gene: TRBV7-9

CDR3 DNA: TGTGCCAGTAAACGGCAGGGTAATTCACCCCTCCACTTT
CDR3 protein: CASKRQGNSPLHF
clone size: NA
CDR3 length: 13
D gene: NA
J gene: TRBJ1-6
V gene: TRBV19

CDR3 DNA: TGTGCCAGCAGCGTCGTCGGGGGGCCGACTGAAGCTTTCTTT
CDR3 protein: CASSVVGGPTEAFF
clone size: NA
CDR3 length: 14
D gene: NA
J gene: TRBJ1-1
V gene: TRBV9

CDR3 DNA: TGCGCCAGCAGCCCCACAGGGAGGGATAATGAAAAACTGTTTTTT
CDR3 protein: CASSPTGRDNEKLFF
clone size: NA
CDR3 length: 15
D gene: NA
J gene: TRBJ1-4
V gene: TRBV5-1

CDR3 DNA: TGTGCCAGCGGACAGGGGGTCAAAAACATTCAGTACTTC
CDR3 protein: CASGQGVKNIQYF
clone size: NA
CDR3 length: 13
D gene: TRBD1
J gene: TRBJ2-4
V gene: TRBV27

CDR3 DNA: TGTGCCAGCAGCTTAGGCGGACTAGCCCTCTCCTACAATGAGCAGTTCTTC
CDR3 protein: CASSLGGLALSYNEQFF
clone size: NA
CDR3 length: 17
D gene: TRBD2
J gene: TRBJ2-1
V gene: TRBV7-6

CDR3 DNA: TGTGCCAGCAGCTTAGATAGCGGAACAGATACGCAGTATTTT
CDR3 protein: CASSLDSGTDTQYF
clone size: NA
CDR3 length: 14
D gene: NA
J gene: TRBJ2-3
V gene: TRBV7-2

CDR3 DNA: TGTGCCAGCAGTAACCGAGCGGGAGCAGGCAATGAGCAGTTCTTC
CDR3 protein: CASSNRAGAGNEQFF
clone size: NA
CDR3 length: 15
D gene: TRBD2
J gene: TRBJ2-1
V gene: TRBV6-5

CDR3 DNA: TGTGCCAGTAGTATTGTGGGCAGTAAGGGGGCAGATACGCAGTATTTT
CDR3 protein: CASSIVGSKGADTQYF
clone size: once
CDR3 length: 16
D gene: NA
J gene: TRBJ2-3
V gene: TRBV19

CDR3 DNA: TGTGCCTGGAGTGTACAGGGGGCAGAGCCCCAGCATTTT
CDR3 protein: CAWSVQGAEPQHF
clone size: NA
CDR3 length: 13
D gene: TRBD1
J gene: TRBJ1-5
V gene: TRBV30

CDR3 DNA: TGCGCCAGCAGTGCACTCTCTGGGGCCAACGTCCTGACTTTC
CDR3 protein: CASSALSGANVLTF
clone size: once
CDR3 length: 14
D gene: NA
J gene: TRBJ2-6
V gene: TRBV10-1

CDR3 DNA: TGCAGTGCGACAGGGTCTGGTGGCTACACCTTC
CDR3 protein: CSATGSGGYTF
clone size: NA
CDR3 length: 11
D gene: TRBD1
J gene: TRBJ1-2
V gene: TRBV20-1

CDR3 DNA: TGTGCCAGCAGCCCAGGGACACCCACTGGAAACACCATATATTTT
CDR3 protein: CASSPGTPTGNTIYF
clone size: NA
CDR3 length: 15
D gene: NA
J gene: TRBJ1-3
V gene: TRBV3-1/TRBV3-2